This T cell receptor (beta chain) derives from a study of identical twins. Study results and caveats: Zero-insertion analyses could be partly confounded by invariant MAIT and iNKT cells. The conclusions drew on cross-sectional statistical analysis instead of tracking the same donors.

Remarks on this clonotype: Its antigen remains unknown.

Germline CDR1 reads SGDLS; CDR2 reads YYNGEE. Trimming took 0 bases from V and 1 from J, leaving 16 bases between them. The CDR3 runs to 17 residues. TCRdb independently ran MiXCR on the 5' RACE reads; one entry per CDR3 protein. The sample shows approximately 700,000 distinct CDR3 sequences, roughly 20% of them seen only once. In addition, the sample was reused for a study of T cells expressing NK-cell markers.

This receptor was identified in a woman aged 18-29 years in good health. The chain recombines TRBV9 with TRBJ1-1, with D possibly being TRBD1 (6 bases). Material for sequencing was PBMCs. This chain's CDR3 is CASSVAPGAGANTEAFF. CDR3 DNA: TGTGCCAGCAGCGTAGCCCCGGGGGCGGGCGCGAACACTGAAGCTTTCTTT.